This T cell receptor beta chain stems from a study of PD-1 blockade in mismatch repair-deficient tumors. Produced via immunoSEQ multiplex PCR; TCRdb's table is partial and in-frame only. The repertoire includes some 110,000 clones, about 74% of them detected once, and about 4.7% sits in the top ten. CDR3 size: 12 residues. Per germline, CDR1 MNHNY and CDR2 SVGAGI (reference sequence). V gave up 7 bases and J gave up 0 bases, with 6 bases separating them. The sequence came from an adult with mismatch repair-deficient cancer. The sample consisted of peripheral blood, taken 60 weeks after starting pembrolizumab. The chain is built from TRBV6-6 and TRBJ1-2; D call uncertain. The chain's CDR3 is CASIRTNYGYTF. DNA for the CDR3: TGTGCCAGCATACGAACTAACTATGGCTACACCTTC.